Reported below is one T cell receptor beta chain. Its antigen is not identified. The whole isolated RNA underwent reverse transcription, so sequencing captured expressed TCRB transcripts. The assay was immunoSEQ multiplex PCR, and TCRdb's table has in-frame clones only and misses some. The sample holds under 150,000 clones; under 60% are singletons and the top ten take around 0.42%. This sample was included in a study of beta chain features in type 1 diabetes. Study information: Age, gender, cell numbers and subset yield matched between patients and controls.

A CD45RO/CCR7/CD25/CD127/CD95/CD27 panel sorted naive, central memory, regulatory and stem cell-like memory CD4+ cells. Notes on the study in general: Amplification by PCR could prefer shorter templates, with the same effect in patients and controls.

Material for sequencing was Tregs from blood. The clonotype was recovered from a man younger than 35 in good health.

Here the CDR3 DNA reads TGTGCCACCAGCAGAGATCGGGTGCGGGGGGCCCTCAATGAGCAGTTCTTC. Translating it yields CATSRDRVRGALNEQFF. The chain employs TRBV15 and TRBJ2-1, with 8 bases lining up with TRBD2. This CDR3 is 17 amino acids long. The germline gives CDR1 LNHNV, CDR2 YYDKDF (reference sequence). The V gene end was trimmed by 0 bases and the J gene end by 6 bases; junction bases not matched to a gene: 10.